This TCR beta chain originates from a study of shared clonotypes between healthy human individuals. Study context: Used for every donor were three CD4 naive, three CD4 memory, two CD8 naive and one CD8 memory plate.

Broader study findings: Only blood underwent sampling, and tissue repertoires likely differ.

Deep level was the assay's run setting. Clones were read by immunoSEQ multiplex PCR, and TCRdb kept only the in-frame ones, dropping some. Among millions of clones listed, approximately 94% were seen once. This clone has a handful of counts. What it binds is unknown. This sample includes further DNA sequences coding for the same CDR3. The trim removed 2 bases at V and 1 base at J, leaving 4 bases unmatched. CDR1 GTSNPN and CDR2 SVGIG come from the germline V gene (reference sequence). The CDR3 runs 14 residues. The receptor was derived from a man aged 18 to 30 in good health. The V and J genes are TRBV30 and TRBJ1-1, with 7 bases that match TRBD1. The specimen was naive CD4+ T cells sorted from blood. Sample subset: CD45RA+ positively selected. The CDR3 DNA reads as TGTGCCTGGAGTATTCAGGGGGGGAACACTGAAGCTTTCTTT. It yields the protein CAWSIQGGNTEAFF.